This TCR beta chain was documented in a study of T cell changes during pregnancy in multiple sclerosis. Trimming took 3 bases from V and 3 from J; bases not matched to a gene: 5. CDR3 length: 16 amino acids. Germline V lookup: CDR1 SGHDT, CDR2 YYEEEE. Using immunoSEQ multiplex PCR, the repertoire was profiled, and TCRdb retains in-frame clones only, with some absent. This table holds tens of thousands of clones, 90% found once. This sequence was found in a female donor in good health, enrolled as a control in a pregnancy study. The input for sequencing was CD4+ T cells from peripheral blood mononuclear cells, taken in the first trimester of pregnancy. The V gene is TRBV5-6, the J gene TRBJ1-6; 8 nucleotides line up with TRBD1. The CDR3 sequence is CASSSTGVGYNSPLHF. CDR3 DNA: TGTGCCAGCAGCTCGACAGGGGTTGGCTATAATTCACCCCTCCACTTT. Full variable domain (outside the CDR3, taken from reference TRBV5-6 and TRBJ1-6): DAGVTQSPTHLIKTRGQQVTLRCSPKSGHDTVSWYQQALGQGPQFIFQYYEEEERQRGNFPDRFSGHQFPNYSSELNVNALLLGDSALYLCASSSTGVGYNSPLHFGNGTRLTVT.